The 5 T cell receptor beta chains below were found in one sample sequenced in a study of siplizumab effects on memory and regulatory T cells. The repertoire was sequenced with immunoSEQ multiplex PCR; TCRdb's copy has only in-frame clones and lacks some. The data contain approximately 100,000 clones, 93% of them seen just once; the ten biggest clones take up around 0.16%. The sequencing input was non-Treg CD4+ T cells sorted from blood. These receptors all stem from a human donor in good health.

V and J are TRBV7-9 and TRBJ1-4; TRBD1 aligns across 8 bases. In germline, CDR1 is SEHNR, CDR2 FQNEAQ (reference sequence). V trimming: 4 bases; J trimming: 7 bases; junction bases outside the gene matches: 8. This CDR3 region has 15 residues. DNA for the CDR3: TGTGCCAGCAGCTCAGACAGGGGACGAGGTGAAAAACTGTTTTTT. Amino acid sequence: CASSSDRGRGEKLFF.

This chain connects TRBV7-2 to TRBJ2-7; the match to TRBD2 covers 7 bases. The ends lost 5 bases at V and 6 bases at J; junction bases unmatched: 4. The germline gives CDR1 SGHTA, CDR2 FQGNSA. CDR3 size: 12 residues. The chain's CDR3 is CASSRPGGEQYF. In DNA form, the CDR3 reads TGTGCCAGCAGCCGCCCGGGGGGCGAGCAGTACTTC.

V and J are TRBV5-1 and TRBJ2-7, with 7 bases identical to TRBD1. This CDR3 spans 12 amino acids. The trim removed 0 bases at V and 6 bases at J, leaving 0 bases unmatched. The germline V gene encodes CDR1 SGHRS and CDR2 YFSETQ. DNA for the CDR3: TGCGCCAGCAGCTTGGGGGACAGCGAGCAGTACTTC. Protein: CASSLGDSEQYF.

CDR3: CASSIVAGGPSEETQYF. In nucleotides, the CDR3 is TGTGCCAGTAGTATAGTAGCGGGGGGGCCTAGTGAAGAGACCCAGTACTTC. V usage is TRBV19 and J usage is TRBJ2-5, with 11 bases aligning to TRBD2. CDR3 length equals 17 residues. Losses at the gene ends were 1 base for V and 3 bases for J; bases not matched to a gene: 7. Germline values: CDR1 LNHDA, CDR2 SQIVND (reference sequence).

V gene TRBV7-2 combines with J gene TRBJ2-5; TRBD1 matches 7 bases. Germline CDR1 reads SGHTA; CDR2 reads FQGNSA. V shed 5 bases and J 4 bases; nucleotides not matched to a gene: 4. The CDR3 is 13 residues long. CDR3 amino acids: CASSPPGGETQYF. CDR3 nucleotides: TGTGCCAGCAGCCCACCAGGGGGAGAGACCCAGTACTTC. The variable domain in full, completed from reference TRBV7-2 and TRBJ2-5, reads GAGVSQSPSNKVTEKGKDVELRCDPISGHTALYWYRQSLGQGLEFLIYFQGNSAPDKSGLPSDRFSAERTGGSVSTLTIQRTQQEDSAVYLCASSPPGGETQYFGPGTRLLVL.